The clone carrying this T cell receptor beta chain was counted at least ten times. Germline V gene lookup returns CDR1 SEHNR and CDR2 FQNEAQ (reference sequence). The CDR3 runs to 15 residues. Trimming left V 7 bases short and J 2 bases short, with 17 bases between. TCRdb re-called the PCR reads through MiXCR. The data contain about 69,000 clones, 14% of them singletons. This specimen comes from a study of metastatic and nonmetastatic thyroid tumors. Thyroid surgery was preceded by no treatment in any patient. The specimen was blood. The receptor was derived from a male donor with papillary thyroid cancer or a benign thyroid nodule (not recorded which). Some clones in this sample may be carry-over from other donors' samples. V usage is TRBV7-9 and J usage is TRBJ1-2, with D perhaps TRBD1 (5 bases). Here the CDR3 reads CASTQRQRRNYGYTF. Here the CDR3 DNA reads TGTGCCAGCACGCAGAGACAGAGAAGAAACTATGGCTACACCTTC.